This T cell receptor beta chain emerged from a study of blood T cell repertoires in COVID-19. Study context: Samples taken during acute and convalescent COVID-19 were collected in the United States, Italy and Spain. T cells, B-cell-depleted T cells, or PBMCs provided the cDNA or gDNA that served as material.

The J segment lost 7 bases and the V segment lost 0 bases, leaving 3 bases of the junction unmatched. Germline CDR1 and CDR2: SGHRS and YFSETQ. The CDR3 is 14 residues long. It was during active infection that Seattle patients were enrolled and then longitudinally followed. Under the authors' procedure: Reference gene primer amplification yielded estimated nucleated cell counts. TCRdb keeps only in-frame clones here, not all; method: immunoSEQ multiplex PCR. D and trimming were read from the DNA, whereas the V and J calls and clone size are those reported in that table. The table records about 420,000 clones, roughly 89% of them present only once. This clone was recorded once.

The receptor was isolated from a man between 18 and 29 years old with COVID-19, enrolled during active disease. The material sequenced was peripheral blood. This sequence joins TRBV5-1 and TRBJ1-4, with 7 bases fitting TRBD1. The CDR3 here is CASSLEGAVEKLFF. The CDR3 bases are TGCGCCAGCAGCTTGGAGGGGGCGGTTGAAAAACTGTTTTTT.